One and the same sample provided the 27 T cell receptor beta chains below, sequenced in a study of T cell responses to AZD1222 COVID-19 vaccine (dated by TCRdb to about 2021). Libraries were prepared through the immunoSEQ multiplex PCR assay. TCRdb stores this immuneACCESS table with in-frame sequences only. Part of the clones is absent; in the studies checked, under half of the shortfall reflects unresolved V genes, and no reason is known for the rest. The sample profile shows almost 80,000 clones; 75% to 90% of them were found once. 24% of the sample is in the top ten clones. Explained via the paper, the time point label denotes: baseline before first vaccination. The source was peripheral blood, collected on day 0 of AZD1222 vaccination. The receptors here all came from an adult in good health.

J is TRBJ2-1 and V is TRBV18; D possibly corresponds to TRBD2 (6 bases). The V end was cut by 0 bases, the J end by 7 bases, with 16 bases between. The CDR3 covers 16 residues. Looked up from germline, CDR1 is KGHSH and CDR2 is LQKENI. Here the CDR3 DNA reads TGTGCCAGCTCACCACCCGCGGGACCCGATAGGAATGAGCAGTTCTTC. It codes for CASSPPAGPDRNEQFF.

This clone has only one observation. In DNA, the CDR3 is TGTGCCAGCAGCTCTCGACTAGCGGGAGAGGCAATGAACACCGGGGAGCTGTTTTTT. It specifies CASSSRLAGEAMNTGELFF. This chain links TRBV11-3 with TRBJ2-2; 12 nucleotides match TRBD2. Germline-derived CDR1 and CDR2 are SGHNT and YENEEA. The junction had 10 bases not matched to a gene; V was cut back by 4 bases and J by 1 base. The CDR3 length is 19 residues.

This chain links TRBV30 with TRBJ1-5, with D hard to call. V lost 5 bases to trimming and J lost 2 bases, with 4 bases between them. The CDR3 extends over 11 amino acids. From germline, CDR1 is GTSNPN and CDR2 SVGIG (reference sequence). The CDR3 spells CAWGRNQPQHF. DNA for the CDR3: TGTGCCTGGGGGCGCAATCAGCCCCAGCATTTT.

The chain carries TRBV5-4 and TRBJ2-1; D possibly corresponds to TRBD2 (5 bases). The V end was cut by 4 bases, the J end by 5 bases, with 10 bases between. The CDR3 totals 13 residues. Germline assignment: CDR1 SGHNT and CDR2 YYREEE (reference sequence). The DNA of the CDR3 is TGTGCCAGCAGCCCGGACTCTAACAATGAGCAGTTCTTC. Protein: CASSPDSNNEQFF. Full variable domain (outside the CDR3, taken from reference TRBV5-4 and TRBJ2-1): ETGVTQSPTHLIKTRGQQVTLRCSSQSGHNTVSWYQQALGQGPQFIFQYYREEENGRGNFPPRFSGLQFPNYSSELNVNALELDDSALYLCASSPDSNNEQFFGPGTRLTVL.

This chain links TRBV29-1 with TRBJ1-2; 11 bases are a match to TRBD1. The CDR3 spans 13 residues. Germline trimming cut 4 bases from V and 2 bases from J; bases unmatched to any gene: 0. Germline V gene sequence: CDR1 SQVTM, CDR2 ANQGSEA. CDR3 DNA: TGCAGCGTTGGGACAGGGGGCAACTATGGCTACACCTTC. Its translation is CSVGTGGNYGYTF.

This rearrangement joins TRBV6-2 or TRBV6-3 to TRBJ1-6; no reliable D call. Trimming removed 3 bases from V and 3 bases from J, with 6 bases in between. CDR3 length equals 14 residues. Germline CDR1 MNHEY, CDR2 SVGEGT. The CDR3 nucleotides are TGTGCCAGCAGTTATCAGGACTATAATTCACCCCTCCACTTT. Translating gives CASSYQDYNSPLHF.

This clone was observed once. This sequence joins TRBV29-1 and TRBJ1-1; no clear D. The CDR3 runs 14 residues. V shed 6 bases and J shed 1 base, with 15 bases lying between them. Germline-derived CDR1 and CDR2 are SQVTM and ANQGSEA. The CDR3: CSVLDRRRNTEAFF. In DNA, the CDR3 is TGCAGCGTGCTAGACCGCCGGAGGAACACTGAAGCTTTCTTT.

This clone showed up just once. The chain carries TRBV6-4 and TRBJ2-3; D may be TRBD2 (5 bases). V shed 3 bases and J shed 8 bases, with 12 bases lying between them. CDR3 length: 13 amino acids. The germline V gene encodes CDR1 MRHNA and CDR2 SNTAGT. CDR3 region: CASSETQSGTQYF. CDR3 in DNA: TGTGCCAGCAGTGAGACACAGAGCGGTACGCAGTATTTT.

This chain joins TRBV5-1 and TRBJ1-3, with D perhaps matching TRBD1 (5 bases). CDR3 size: 16 residues. Trimming removed 0 bases at V and 2 bases at J, with 12 bases between. From germline, CDR1 is SGHRS and CDR2 YFSETQ. CDR3 sequence: CASSLAGADPGNTIYF. CDR3 nucleotide sequence: TGCGCCAGCAGCTTGGCTGGGGCAGACCCTGGAAACACCATATATTTT.

This clone has a single count. The chain has TRBV13 and TRBJ1-2; 9 bases are a match to TRBD1. The CDR3 contains 15 residues. CDR1 and CDR2 from the germline V gene are PRHDT and FYEKMQ (reference sequence). The V and J ends lost 5 bases and 2 bases, in that order; junction bases with no gene match: 6. The chain's CDR3 is CASSRRGQGNYGYTF. CDR3 nucleotide sequence: TGTGCCAGCAGCCGACGGGGACAGGGAAACTATGGCTACACCTTC.

The CDR3 nucleotides read TGCGCCAGCAGCCAAAAACCCGGACGGCTCCAAGAGACCCAGTACTTC. It codes for CASSQKPGRLQETQYF. The gene calls are TRBV4-1 and TRBJ2-5, with no clear D. This CDR3 comprises 16 residues. Looked up from germline, CDR1 is MGHRA and CDR2 is YSYEKL. Trimming cost V 2 bases and J 1 base, with 14 bases left between them.

Written as DNA, the CDR3 is TGTGCCAGCAGCTTAGGGGCAGGGCAATATGGCTACACCTTC. This translates into CASSLGAGQYGYTF. The chain has TRBV7-9 and TRBJ1-2, with a possible D match to TRBD1 (5 bases). Trimming left V 1 base short and J 5 bases short, with 11 bases between. Germline V gives CDR1 SEHNR, CDR2 FQNEAQ (reference sequence). The CDR3 extends over 14 amino acids.

V usage is TRBV19 and J usage is TRBJ1-2, with a tentative D call TRBD1 (5 bases). The V end lost 5 bases, the J end lost 7 bases, and 26 bases lay between the germline ends. Germline V lookup: CDR1 LNHDA, CDR2 SQIVND (reference sequence). The CDR3 runs to 17 residues. The DNA of the CDR3 is TGTGCCAGTAGTCCGATCGCACTTCCCGGAGGGACCAGTGGCTACACCTTC. Encoded protein: CASSPIALPGGTSGYTF.

This clone was detected only once. This chain links TRBV19 with TRBJ1-6; 8 positions match TRBD1. This CDR3 contains 13 residues. The V and J ends lost 8 bases and 9 bases, in that order; junction bases with no gene match: 6. Germline V gene sequence: CDR1 LNHDA, CDR2 SQIVND (reference sequence). The CDR3 spells CASASGGPSPLHF. For the CDR3, the DNA is TGTGCCAGTGCTTCAGGGGGCCCTTCACCCCTCCACTTT.

The J gene is TRBJ2-3, the V gene TRBV5-6; a possible D gene is TRBD1 (5 bases). Germline-derived CDR1 and CDR2 are SGHDT and YYEEEE. CDR3 size: 16 residues. Trimming pared 4 bases from V and 0 bases from J, leaving 15 bases between. The CDR3 DNA follows: TGTGCCAGCAGCCGGCGACAGATAATTAGCACAGATACGCAGTATTTT. Its translation is CASSRRQIISTDTQYF. Full variable domain (missing parts from reference TRBV5-6 and TRBJ2-3): DAGVTQSPTHLIKTRGQQVTLRCSPKSGHDTVSWYQQALGQGPQFIFQYYEEEERQRGNFPDRFSGHQFPNYSSELNVNALLLGDSALYLCASSRRQIISTDTQYFGPGTRLTVL.

The V call is TRBV30, the J call TRBJ1-1; D perhaps matches TRBD1 (5 bases). The germline gives CDR1 GTSNPN, CDR2 SVGIG (reference sequence). The CDR3 totals 14 residues. The V end was cut by 0 bases, the J end by 12 bases, with 20 bases between. The CDR3 bases are TGTGCCTGGAGTGTTCCGGAGCTACAGGAGAATACTTTCTTT. Protein sequence: CAWSVPELQENTFF.

In this sample, this clone turned up once. V gene TRBV29-1 combines with J gene TRBJ2-7; either TRBD1 or TRBD2 may supply D (5 bases each). V was pared by 6 bases and J by 6 bases, with 15 bases between. The CDR3 length is 12 residues. Germline loops: CDR1 SQVTM, CDR2 ANQGSEA. DNA for the CDR3: TGCAGCGTCGGACTCCAGGGCCTCGAGCAGTACTTC. Its protein product is CSVGLQGLEQYF.

The chain employs TRBV6-5 and TRBJ2-1, with 7 nucleotides matching TRBD1. The CDR3 sequence is 13 residues long. The ends lost 4 bases at V and 10 bases at J; junction bases unmatched: 7. Looked up from germline, CDR1 is MNHEY and CDR2 is SVGAGI. The CDR3 loop is CASSFDRVREQFF. In DNA form, the CDR3 reads TGTGCCAGCAGTTTTGACAGGGTGCGGGAGCAGTTCTTC.

This clone was seen only once. The CDR3 is CASSLAGSTDTQYF. The CDR3 region has the DNA TGTGCCAGCAGCTTGGCAGGGAGCACAGATACGCAGTATTTT. The chain couples TRBV5-6 to TRBJ2-3, with D maybe TRBD1 (5 bases). Trimming shortened V by 0 bases and J by 0 bases, and 5 bases separated the two germline ends. Germline CDR1 and CDR2: SGHDT and YYEEEE. The CDR3 covers 14 residues. Full variable domain (outside the CDR3, taken from reference TRBV5-6 and TRBJ2-3): DAGVTQSPTHLIKTRGQQVTLRCSPKSGHDTVSWYQQALGQGPQFIFQYYEEEERQRGNFPDRFSGHQFPNYSSELNVNALLLGDSALYLCASSLAGSTDTQYFGPGTRLTVL.

The rearrangement joins TRBV5-6 to TRBJ2-1, with D possibly being TRBD2 (5 bases). The CDR3 is 17 residues long. The V end lost 5 bases, the J end lost 0 bases, and 18 bases lay between the germline ends. Germline CDR1 SGHDT, CDR2 YYEEEE. The CDR3 region is CASSFYGSGYSYNEQFF. CDR3 nucleotides: TGTGCCAGCAGTTTCTACGGAAGCGGATACTCCTACAATGAGCAGTTCTTC.

V usage is TRBV28 and J usage is TRBJ2-1, with TRBD2 identical over 11 bases. V shed 1 base and J 8 bases; nucleotides not matched to a gene: 4. The CDR3 covers 15 residues. Germline CDR1 MDHEN, CDR2 SYDVKM. CDR3 protein: CASSLSTSGTYEQFF. The CDR3 nucleotides are TGTGCCAGCAGTTTATCGACTAGCGGGACCTATGAGCAGTTCTTC. Full variable domain (rest looked up from reference TRBV28 and TRBJ2-1): DVKVTQSSRYLVKRTGEKVFLECVQDMDHENMFWYRQDPGLGLRLIYFSYDVKMKEKGDIPEGYSVSREKKERFSLILESASTNQTSMYLCASSLSTSGTYEQFFGPGTRLTVL.

This chain uses TRBV3-1 (or the pseudogene TRBV3-2) with TRBJ1-2; D is ambiguous. V was shortened by 3 bases and J by 5 bases, with 7 bases between the two germline ends. The germline V gene has CDR1 LGHDT and CDR2 YNNKEL (reference sequence). This CDR3 region has 12 residues. The CDR3 DNA reads as TGTGCCAGCAGCCATCGGTCGTATGGCTACACCTTC. Its translation is CASSHRSYGYTF.

The gene calls are TRBV18 and TRBJ1-2; possibly TRBD1 for D (5 bases). The ends were cut back, 6 bases at V and 4 bases at J, with 12 bases in the middle. Per the germline V gene, CDR1 is KGHSH and CDR2 is LQKENI. This CDR3 spans 13 amino acids. The CDR3 DNA reads TGTGCCAGCTCCCCCTCGGGGACCTATGGCTACACCTTC. It codes for CASSPSGTYGYTF.

The chain joins TRBV6-4 to TRBJ1-5; 9 bases map to TRBD1. CDR3 size: 15 residues. In germline, CDR1 is MRHNA, CDR2 SNTAGT. Germline trimming cut 6 bases from V and 6 bases from J; bases unmatched to any gene: 9. Written as DNA, the CDR3 is TGTGCCAGCAGCCCGTCGACAGGGGGTGTTCAGCCCCAGCATTTT. Its protein product is CASSPSTGGVQPQHF.

This clone came up once. In DNA form, the CDR3 reads TGTGCCAGCAGCCACCCACCGGAAGGGGGCCTTGAAAAACTGTTTTTT. Its protein product is CASSHPPEGGLEKLFF. The gene calls are TRBV3-1 (or the pseudogene TRBV3-2) and TRBJ1-4; TRBD1 matches 7 bases. V shed 3 bases and J 7 bases; nucleotides not matched to a gene: 11. CDR3 length equals 16 residues. The germline CDR1 and CDR2 sequences are LGHDT and YNNKEL (reference sequence).

The chain links TRBV5-4 to TRBJ1-2, with no clear D. The CDR3 has 15 amino acids. The germline V gene encodes CDR1 SGHNT and CDR2 YYREEE (reference sequence). V shed 4 bases and J shed 1 base, with 14 bases lying between them. The CDR3 DNA reads TGTGCCAGCAGCCCTCAATCTGGTGGTAACTATGGCTACACCTTC. It translates to CASSPQSGGNYGYTF.

The chain is built from TRBV4-1 and TRBJ1-2; D call uncertain. Trimming removed 0 bases at V and 3 bases at J, with 17 bases between. Germline V gene sequence: CDR1 MGHRA, CDR2 YSYEKL. CDR3 length: 17 amino acids. The CDR3 here is CASSQDEVQARDYGYTF. The CDR3 region has the DNA TGCGCCAGCAGCCAAGATGAAGTCCAGGCTCGGGACTATGGCTACACCTTC.